The entry below describes one T cell receptor beta chain. Its antigen is unknown. The data are from a study of shared clonotypes between healthy human individuals. Study overall: There were three CD4 naive, three CD4 memory, two CD8 naive and one CD8 memory plates per donor. The study, taken as a whole, reports: Non-shared clonotypes had lower generation probabilities than clonotypes shared by all four sorted-subset donors. Compared with memory subsets, naive subsets generally had larger estimated richness.

TCRdb's copy holds only in-frame clones and misses some; the assay was immunoSEQ multiplex PCR. Of about 2.4 million clones in the sample, around 90% were seen once. All of the donors resided in Nashville, Tennessee, and each was a Caucasian adult. This clonotype originated in a young man in good health. The specimen was naive CD4+ T cells sorted from blood. Subset specified: CD45RA+ positively selected.

The chain's CDR3 is CASSTTGVVQPQHF. The CDR3 coding sequence is TGTGCCAGTAGTACGACAGGGGTGGTTCAGCCCCAGCATTTT. The V call is TRBV19, the J call TRBJ1-5, with TRBD1 matching over 8 bases. Germline assignment: CDR1 LNHDA and CDR2 SQIVND (reference sequence). The junction had 5 bases not matched to a gene; V was cut back by 4 bases and J by 6 bases. The CDR3 is made up of 14 amino acids.